These 20 T cell receptor beta chains came from one sample sequenced in a study of T cells after yellow fever vaccination. TCRdb ran MiXCR on the 5' RACE reads and lists one entry per CDR3 protein. This table holds fewer than 400,000 distinct CDR3 sequences, about 11% found once. This sample comprised CD4+ T cells sorted from PBMCs, obtained 45 days after the yellow fever booster vaccination. These receptors were taken from a young man who received the YFV17D yellow fever vaccine.

The chain joins TRBV20-1 to TRBJ2-4, with 9 bases that match TRBD2. The CDR3 is made up of 12 amino acids. The V segment lost 6 bases and the J segment 7 bases; nucleotides outside the gene matches: 4. Germline CDR1 is DFQATT and CDR2 is SNEGSKA (reference sequence). The CDR3 coding sequence is TGCAGTGCGGCGGGGGGGCGTAACATTCAGTACTTC. Translating it yields CSAAGGRNIQYF.

This clonotype was seen a few times. The chain employs TRBV4-3 and TRBJ1-4, with 9 bases lining up with TRBD1. V lost 4 bases and J lost 6; bases outside the gene matches: 9. This CDR3 region has 16 residues. CDR1 is LGHNA, CDR2 YSLEER, per germline. The CDR3 is CASSRNRGRFDEKLFF. CDR3 in DNA: TGCGCCAGCAGCCGGAACAGGGGGCGGTTCGATGAAAAACTGTTTTTT.

The rearrangement joins TRBV9 to TRBJ1-1, with D perhaps TRBD1 (5 bases). CDR1 and CDR2 (germline): SGDLS, YYNGEE. The CDR3 runs to 14 residues. V lost 0 bases to trimming and J lost 2 bases, with 8 bases between them. This CDR3 reads CASSVGQTNTEAFF. DNA for the CDR3: TGTGCCAGCAGCGTAGGACAGACCAACACTGAAGCTTTCTTT. Complete variable domain (other parts from reference TRBV9 and TRBJ1-1): DSGVTQTPKHLITATGQRVTLRCSPRSGDLSVYWYQQSLDQGLQFLIQYYNGEERAKGNILERFSAQQFPDLHSELNLSSLELGDSALYFCASSVGQTNTEAFFGQGTRLTVV.

This clonotype came up a few times. This chain links TRBV7-2 with TRBJ2-1; 11 bases agree with TRBD1. The CDR3 covers 15 residues. Trimming removed 4 bases from V and 8 bases from J; junction bases left unmatched: 7. Germline V gene sequence: CDR1 SGHTA, CDR2 FQGNSA. CDR3 amino acids: CASSSGQGVYYEQFF. The CDR3 DNA follows: TGTGCCAGCAGCTCGGGACAGGGGGTTTATTATGAGCAGTTCTTC.

This clonotype was counted a few times. The chain uses TRBV18 and TRBJ1-1; the match to TRBD1 covers 7 bases. This CDR3 is built from 14 residues. CDR1 is KGHSH, CDR2 LQKENI, per germline. Trimming removed 5 bases from V and 5 bases from J; junction bases left unmatched: 8. Here the CDR3 DNA reads TGTGCCAGCTCAGAATCCTACAGGGGTACTGAAGCTTTCTTT. It codes for CASSESYRGTEAFF.

The CDR3 here is CASSLRDGPNEKLFF. Written as DNA, the CDR3 is TGTGCCAGCAGCTTGAGGGACGGACCTAATGAAAAACTGTTTTTT. The V call is TRBV7-9, the J call TRBJ1-4, with TRBD1 as a possible D gene (5 bases). CDR1 SEHNR and CDR2 FQNEAQ come from the germline V gene (reference sequence). V was pared by 3 bases and J by 3 bases, with 11 bases between. CDR3 length: 15 residues.

This rearrangement joins TRBV4-3 to TRBJ2-2; maybe TRBD1 (6 bases). The ends were cut back, 3 bases at V and 4 bases at J, with 9 bases in the middle. Germline lookup yields CDR1 LGHNA and CDR2 YSLEER. The CDR3 consists of 14 residues. The CDR3 DNA is TGCGCCAGCAGCCAGGACAGCCTCACCGGGGAGCTGTTTTTT. Protein: CASSQDSLTGELFF.

This clonotype has a handful of counts. The V and J genes are TRBV7-2 and TRBJ1-5, with TRBD1 matching over 8 bases. This CDR3 has 13 residues. V shed 5 bases, J shed 6 bases, and the junction held 3 bases outside the gene matches. CDR1 is SGHTA and CDR2 is FQGNSA in the germline V gene. The CDR3 spells CASSTQGAQPQHF. DNA of the CDR3: TGTGCCAGCAGCACCCAGGGGGCTCAGCCCCAGCATTTT.

This clonotype has only a few counts. This chain links TRBV27 with TRBJ1-4, with a possible D match to TRBD1 (5 bases). Germline-derived CDR1 and CDR2 are MNHEY and SMNVEV (reference sequence). The CDR3 is made up of 14 amino acids. Trimming left V 6 bases short and J 7 bases short, with 15 bases between. The CDR3 loop reads CASSTGTPREKLFF. CDR3 coding DNA: TGTGCCAGCAGCACCGGGACCCCCCGTGAAAAACTGTTTTTT. The variable domain in full, with the rest retrieved from reference TRBV27 and TRBJ1-4, is EAQVTQNPRYLITVTGKKLTVTCSQNMNHEYMSWYRQDPGLGLRQIYYSMNVEVTDKGDVPEGYKVSRKEKRNFPLILESPSPNQTSLYFCASSTGTPREKLFFGSGTQLSVL.

V and J are TRBV18 and TRBJ1-5; 8 bases map to TRBD1. Germline V CDR1 and CDR2: KGHSH, LQKENI. V lost 6 bases and J lost 3; bases outside the gene matches: 7. CDR3 length equals 15 residues. CDR3 DNA sequence: TGTGCCAGCTCCCAGACAGGGGCTGACAATCAGCCCCAGCATTTT. This sequence encodes CASSQTGADNQPQHF.

J is TRBJ2-1 and V is TRBV5-1; 8 positions match TRBD2. The germline V gene has CDR1 SGHRS and CDR2 YFSETQ. This CDR3 comprises 14 residues. V was pared by 4 bases and J by 8 bases, with 8 bases of the junction left unmatched. CDR3 sequence (DNA): TGCGCCAGCAGCCCAACCGGGGGGGTCTATGAGCAGTTCTTC. It encodes CASSPTGGVYEQFF.

DNA for the CDR3: TGTGCCAGCAGCTTACGGGGGACCTCTGGAAACACCATATATTTT. It codes for CASSLRGTSGNTIYF. The chain has TRBV7-9 and TRBJ1-3, with D possibly being TRBD1 (5 bases). The ends were cut back, 2 bases at V and 0 bases at J, with 8 bases in the middle. Germline CDR1 is SEHNR and CDR2 is FQNEAQ (reference sequence). The CDR3 totals 15 residues. The variable domain in full, with the rest retrieved from reference TRBV7-9 and TRBJ1-3, is DTGVSQNPRHKITKRGQNVTFRCDPISEHNRLYWYRQTLGQGPEFLTYFQNEAQLEKSRLLSDRFSAERPKGSFSTLEIQRTEQGDSAMYLCASSLRGTSGNTIYFGEGSWLTVV.

This clonotype was seen repeatedly, ten times or more. The V call is TRBV24-1, the J call TRBJ2-5; D is unresolved. The CDR3 runs 14 residues. Per germline, CDR1 KGHDR and CDR2 SFDVKD. The V and J ends lost 4 bases and 0 bases respectively, with 8 bases between them. CDR3 in DNA: TGTGCCACCAGTGAAAGAAGAGACCAAGAGACCCAGTACTTC. Translation gives CATSERRDQETQYF.

The CDR3 DNA reads TGTGCCAGCAGCCTCGGACAGCCGGGGGCGGGGGGCCATACGCAGTATTTT. Protein product: CASSLGQPGAGGHTQYF. J is TRBJ2-3 and V is TRBV12-3 or TRBV12-4; 8 bases are shared with TRBD2. The CDR3 covers 17 residues. V trimming: 6 bases; J trimming: 7 bases; junction bases outside the gene matches: 18.

This clonotype has at least ten counts. The chain couples TRBV6-6 to TRBJ1-1, with TRBD1 matching 7 bases. This CDR3 comprises 11 residues. J was trimmed by 10 bases and V by 5 bases; bases with no gene match: 4. CDR1 and CDR2 (germline): MNHNY, SVGAGI (reference sequence). CDR3 amino acids: CASSPQGTAFF. The DNA for the CDR3 is TGTGCCAGCAGTCCACAGGGGACAGCTTTCTTT.

Here the CDR3 reads CSARQPSSYEQYV. CDR3 coding DNA: TGCAGTGCTAGACAGCCAAGCTCCTACGAGCAGTACGTC. J is TRBJ2-7 and V is TRBV20-1; D is uncertain. The CDR3 totals 13 residues. V was clipped by 2 bases and J by 0 bases, with 8 bases between them. In germline, CDR1 is DFQATT, CDR2 SNEGSKA (reference sequence).

In its sample, this clonotype was seen a few times. This chain uses TRBV5-1 with TRBJ1-2; 8 bases fit TRBD1. CDR1 is SGHRS, CDR2 YFSETQ, per germline. J lost 7 bases, V lost 0 bases, and 11 bases had no gene match. The CDR3 has 16 amino acids. The CDR3 spells CASSLAPDRGGSGYTF. The CDR3 nucleotides read TGCGCCAGCAGCTTGGCCCCCGACAGGGGAGGTAGTGGCTACACCTTC.

This clonotype has only a few counts. The rearrangement uses TRBV5-1 and TRBJ2-1; TRBD2 matches 13 bases. Unmatched junction bases numbered 7, after V lost 4 bases and J lost 3 bases. The CDR3 runs 17 residues. Looked up from germline, CDR1 is SGHRS and CDR2 is YFSETQ. The DNA for the CDR3 is TGCGCCAGCAGCGGAACTAGCGGGGGGGCCTTCTACAATGAGCAGTTCTTC. It codes for CASSGTSGGAFYNEQFF. The whole variable domain, filled in from reference TRBV5-1 and TRBJ2-1, reads KAGVTQTPRYLIKTRGQQVTLSCSPISGHRSVSWYQQTPGQGLQFLFEYFSETQRNKGNFPGRFSGRQFSNSRSEMNVSTLELGDSALYLCASSGTSGGAFYNEQFFGPGTRLTVL.

The chain carries TRBV7-3 and TRBJ2-3; no clear D gene. The germline CDR1 and CDR2 sequences are SGHTA and FQGTGA. The CDR3 has 13 residues. The V end was cut by 5 bases, the J end by 6 bases, with 12 bases between. CDR3 sequence reads: CASSGALLDTQYF. CDR3 in DNA: TGTGCCAGCAGCGGAGCCCTTTTGGATACGCAGTATTTT.

This clonotype occurred a few times. CDR3 loop: CASSVRGQPETQYF. CDR3 DNA sequence: TGTGCCAGCAGCGTAAGGGGGCAACCAGAGACCCAGTACTTC. This rearrangement joins TRBV9 to TRBJ2-5; 7 bases are a match to TRBD1. The CDR3 contains 14 residues. Germline V lookup: CDR1 SGDLS, CDR2 YYNGEE. J lost 4 bases, V lost 1 base, and 4 bases had no gene match.